The source of this TCR beta chain is a study of Graves' ophthalmopathy and Graves' hyperthyroidism. V was trimmed by 6 bases and J by 8 bases, leaving 13 bases between them. The CDR3 sequence is 12 residues long. General observations from the study: Ophthalmopathy progression prediction by the model yielded a sensitivity of about 70% and a specificity of 72% to 75%.

As concerns this clonotype: Its antigen remains unidentified.

As the template, RNA transcripts were used to amplify TCR beta CDR3 regions. Second-round multiplex PCR followed a first-round RT-PCR using HTBI primers. TCRdb reprocessed the multiplex PCR reads via MiXCR and lists one record per CDR3 protein. This sample has 200,000 to 300,000 distinct CDR3 sequences, with around 45% found just once. J is TRBJ1-2 and V is TRBV12-3 or TRBV12-4; D uncertain. The sequence was collected from an adult man with Graves' ophthalmopathy. The sequencing sample was made of peripheral blood. The CDR3: CASSPRSGGYTF. DNA for the CDR3: TGTGCCAGCAGCCCTAGGTCGGGGGGCTACACCTTC.